This TCR beta chain was recovered during a study of beta chain features in type 1 diabetes. Every bit of the isolated RNA underwent reverse transcription, so sequencing read expressed TCRB transcripts. Clones were read by immunoSEQ multiplex PCR, and TCRdb kept only the in-frame ones, dropping some. The data contain about 650,000 clones, roughly an eighth of them seen just once; the ten biggest clones take up roughly 0.12%. CD45RO/CCR7/CD25/CD127/CD95/CD27 separated CD4+ naive, central memory, regulatory and stem cell-like memory cells by sorting. Sorting gave populations that all exceeded 95% purity. This clone was observed a handful of times. No antigen is known for it. Points from the study as a whole: Possibly, sequencing cDNA over-represented cells that had high TCR expression levels. Across all four CD4+ subsets, people with type 1 diabetes showed modestly shorter TCRB CDR3s. The similarity of naive, central memory and Treg TCRB repertoires appeared greater among patients than among healthy donors.

Germline CDR1 and CDR2: LNHDA and SQIVND (reference sequence). This CDR3 comprises 15 residues. Trimming removed 3 bases at V and 5 bases at J, with 16 bases between. The source material was naive CD4+ T cells from blood. This chain joins TRBV19 and TRBJ2-5; no clear D gene. The receptor was isolated from a young man with type 1 diabetes. CDR3 region: CASSIGDLYGETQYF. As DNA, the CDR3 is TGTGCCAGTAGTATTGGCGATCTCTATGGGGAGACCCAGTACTTC.